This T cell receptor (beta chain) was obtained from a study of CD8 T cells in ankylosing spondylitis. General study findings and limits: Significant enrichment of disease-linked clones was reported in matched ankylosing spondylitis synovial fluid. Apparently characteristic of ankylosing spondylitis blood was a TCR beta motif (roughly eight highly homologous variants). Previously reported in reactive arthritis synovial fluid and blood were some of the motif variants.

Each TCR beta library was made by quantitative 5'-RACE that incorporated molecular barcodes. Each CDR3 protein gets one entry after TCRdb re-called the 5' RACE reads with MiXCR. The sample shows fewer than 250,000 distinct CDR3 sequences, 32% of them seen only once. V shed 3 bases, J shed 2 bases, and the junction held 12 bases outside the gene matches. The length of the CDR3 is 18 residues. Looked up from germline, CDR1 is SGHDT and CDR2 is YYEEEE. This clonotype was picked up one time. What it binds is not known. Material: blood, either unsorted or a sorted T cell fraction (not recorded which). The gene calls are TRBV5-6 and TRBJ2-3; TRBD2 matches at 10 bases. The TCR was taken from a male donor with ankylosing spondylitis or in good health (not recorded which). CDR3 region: CASSSSVGLADNTDTQYF. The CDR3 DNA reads TGTGCCAGCAGCTCCTCCGTCGGACTAGCGGATAACACAGATACGCAGTATTTT.